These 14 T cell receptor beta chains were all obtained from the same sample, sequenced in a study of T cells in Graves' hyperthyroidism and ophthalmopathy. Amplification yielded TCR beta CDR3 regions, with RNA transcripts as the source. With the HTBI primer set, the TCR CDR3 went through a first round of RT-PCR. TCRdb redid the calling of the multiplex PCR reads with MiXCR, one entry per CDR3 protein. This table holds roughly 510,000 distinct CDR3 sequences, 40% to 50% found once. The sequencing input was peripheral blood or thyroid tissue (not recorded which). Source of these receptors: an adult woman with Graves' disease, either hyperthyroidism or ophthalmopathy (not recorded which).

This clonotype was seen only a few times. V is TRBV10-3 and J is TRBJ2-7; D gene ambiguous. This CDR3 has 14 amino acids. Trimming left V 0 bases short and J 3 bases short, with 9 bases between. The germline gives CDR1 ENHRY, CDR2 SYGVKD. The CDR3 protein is CAISESRQVYEQYF. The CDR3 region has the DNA TGTGCCATCAGTGAGTCGAGGCAGGTCTACGAGCAGTACTTC.

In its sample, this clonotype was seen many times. Written as DNA, the CDR3 is TGTGCCAGCAGTTACCCGATCTCAGGTGGGCAGTACTTC. Residues: CASSYPISGGQYF. The chain recombines TRBV6-6 with TRBJ2-7; no clear D. The V gene's germline CDR1 is MNHNY and CDR2 SVGAGI (reference sequence). V was trimmed by 2 bases and J by 9 bases, leaving 14 bases between them. This CDR3 region has 13 residues.

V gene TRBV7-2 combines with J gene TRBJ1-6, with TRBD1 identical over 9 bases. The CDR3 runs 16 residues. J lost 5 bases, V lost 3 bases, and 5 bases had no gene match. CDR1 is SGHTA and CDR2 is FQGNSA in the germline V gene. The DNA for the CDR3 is TGTGCCAGCAGCTTGGGCGGGACAGGGAATAATTCACCCCTCCACTTT. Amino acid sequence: CASSLGGTGNNSPLHF.

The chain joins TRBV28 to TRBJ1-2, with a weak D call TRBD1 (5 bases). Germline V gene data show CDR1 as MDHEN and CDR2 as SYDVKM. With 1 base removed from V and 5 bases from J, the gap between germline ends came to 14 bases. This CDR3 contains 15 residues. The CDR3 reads CASSLSGAGMYGYTF. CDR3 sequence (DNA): TGTGCCAGCAGTTTATCCGGGGCCGGAATGTATGGCTACACCTTC.

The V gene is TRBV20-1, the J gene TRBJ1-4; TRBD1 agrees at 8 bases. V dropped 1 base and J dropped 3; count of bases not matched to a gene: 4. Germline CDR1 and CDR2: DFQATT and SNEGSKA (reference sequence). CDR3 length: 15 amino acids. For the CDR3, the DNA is TGCAGTGCTAGAGCGCCGGACAGGGCTAATGAAAAACTGTTTTTT. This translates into CSARAPDRANEKLFF.

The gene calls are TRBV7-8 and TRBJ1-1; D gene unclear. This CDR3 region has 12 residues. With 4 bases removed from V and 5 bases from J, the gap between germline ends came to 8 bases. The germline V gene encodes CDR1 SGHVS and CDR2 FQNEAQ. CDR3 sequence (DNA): TGTGCCAGCAGCTCCTTGCTTACTGAAGCTTTCTTT. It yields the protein CASSSLLTEAFF.

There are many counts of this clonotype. The CDR3 DNA sequence: TGTGCCAGCAGCCCCATTCCAGGGGGCGGATTTTATGGCTACACCTTC. The encoded protein is CASSPIPGGGFYGYTF. V and J are TRBV9 and TRBJ1-2; 8 bases agree with TRBD1. Trimming took 4 bases from V and 5 from J; bases not matched to a gene: 13. The CDR3 consists of 16 residues. CDR1 is SGDLS, CDR2 YYNGEE, per germline.

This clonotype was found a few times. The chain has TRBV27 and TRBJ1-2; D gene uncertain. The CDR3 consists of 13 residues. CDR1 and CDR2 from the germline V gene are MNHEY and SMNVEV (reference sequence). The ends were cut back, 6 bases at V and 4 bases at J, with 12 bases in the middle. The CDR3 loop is CASRPPGGYGYTF. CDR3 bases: TGTGCCAGCAGGCCACCAGGAGGCTATGGCTACACCTTC.

CDR3 DNA sequence: TGTGCCAGCAGATTCGTAGGGGAGGGACGCTATAGCAATCAGCCCCAGCATTTT. Amino acid sequence: CASRFVGEGRYSNQPQHF. V gene TRBV7-8 combines with J gene TRBJ1-5, with a weak D call TRBD1 (5 bases). V was trimmed by 6 bases and J by 0 bases, leaving 21 bases between them. CDR1 is SGHVS, CDR2 FQNEAQ, per germline. The CDR3 sequence is 18 residues long. Complete variable domain (other parts from reference TRBV7-8 and TRBJ1-5): GAGVSQSPRYKVAKRGQDVALRCDPISGHVSLFWYQQALGQGPEFLTYFQNEAQLDKSGLPSDRFFAERPEGSVSTLKIQRTQQEDSAVYLCASRFVGEGRYSNQPQHFGDGTRLSIL.

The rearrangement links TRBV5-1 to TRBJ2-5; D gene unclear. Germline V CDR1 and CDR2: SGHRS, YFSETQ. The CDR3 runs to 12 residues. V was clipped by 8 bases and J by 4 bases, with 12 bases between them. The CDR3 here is CARRASRETQYF. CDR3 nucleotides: TGCGCCAGACGAGCTAGTAGAGAGACCCAGTACTTC.

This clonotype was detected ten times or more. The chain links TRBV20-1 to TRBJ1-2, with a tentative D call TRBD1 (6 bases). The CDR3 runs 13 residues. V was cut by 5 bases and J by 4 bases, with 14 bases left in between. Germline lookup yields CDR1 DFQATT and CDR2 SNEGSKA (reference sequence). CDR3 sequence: CSAYQGSGYGYTF. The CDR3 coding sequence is TGCAGTGCTTACCAGGGGTCGGGCTATGGCTACACCTTC.

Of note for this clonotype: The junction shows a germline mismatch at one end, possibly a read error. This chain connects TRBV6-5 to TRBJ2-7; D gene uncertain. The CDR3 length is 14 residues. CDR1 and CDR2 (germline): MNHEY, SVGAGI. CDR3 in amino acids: CASSYLAEPYGQYF. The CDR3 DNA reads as TGTGCCAGCAGTTACTTGGCCGAGCCCTACGGGCAGTACTTC.

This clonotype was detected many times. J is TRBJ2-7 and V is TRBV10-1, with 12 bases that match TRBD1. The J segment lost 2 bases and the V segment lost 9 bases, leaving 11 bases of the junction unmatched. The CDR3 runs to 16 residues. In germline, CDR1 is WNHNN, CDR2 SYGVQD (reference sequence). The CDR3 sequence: CASPGQGAAEAYEQYF. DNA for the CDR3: TGCGCCAGTCCGGGACAGGGGGCTGCGGAAGCCTACGAGCAGTACTTC.

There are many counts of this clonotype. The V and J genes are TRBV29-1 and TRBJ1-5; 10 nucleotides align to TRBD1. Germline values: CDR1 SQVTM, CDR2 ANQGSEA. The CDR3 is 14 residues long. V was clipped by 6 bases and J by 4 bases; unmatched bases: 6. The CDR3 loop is CSVGGQGNNQPQHF. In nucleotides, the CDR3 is TGCAGCGTGGGGGGACAGGGGAATAATCAGCCCCAGCATTTT.